Detailed here is one TCR beta chain. PCR primers comprised 60 Vbeta and 13 Jbeta primers. Some clones are missing from TCRdb's copy, which holds only in-frame ones; the method was immunoSEQ multiplex PCR. The profile covers 170,000 or so clones, with 77% appearing a single time and about 1.5% taken by the ten largest. CDR3 length: 12 amino acids. The V gene lost 2 bases and the J gene lost 7 bases, with 9 bases spanning the gap. Germline loops: CDR1 MGHDK, CDR2 SYGVNS. The data derive from a study of cytomegalovirus exposure and HLA in healthy donors. Sequenced sample: PBMCs. This chain links TRBV25-1 with TRBJ2-7, with D unclear. This receptor was obtained from a woman in her twenties or thirties in good health and CMV-seronegative. The CDR3 region is CASSEPAEEQYF. The CDR3 nucleotides are TGTGCCAGCAGTGAACCCGCGGAAGAGCAGTACTTC.